Below are 6 T cell receptor beta chains sequenced from a single sample in a study of T cells in Graves' hyperthyroidism and ophthalmopathy. The source material, RNA transcripts, was used to amplify TCR beta CDR3 regions. Initially, a first-round RT-PCR of the TCR CDR3 employed the HTBI primer set. MiXCR was run by TCRdb on the multiplex PCR reads, yielding one entry per CDR3 protein. The data hold approximately 410,000 distinct CDR3 sequences, with roughly 15% observed a single time. Sequenced sample: blood. The source of these receptors is a young woman with Graves' hyperthyroidism.

This clonotype was detected many times. The rearrangement joins TRBV7-8 to TRBJ2-7; 9 bases are shared with TRBD2. With 6 bases clipped from V and 2 bases from J, the junction kept 11 bases outside the gene matches. Looked up from germline, CDR1 is SGHVS and CDR2 is FQNEAQ. The CDR3 consists of 16 residues. CDR3 protein: CASSLKGTSRPYEQYF. CDR3 coding DNA: TGTGCCAGCAGTTTAAAGGGGACTAGCCGACCCTACGAGCAGTACTTC.

The rearrangement joins TRBV7-2 to TRBJ2-1, with D hard to call. This CDR3 region has 14 residues. The V gene's germline CDR1 is SGHTA and CDR2 FQGNSA. V gave up 5 bases and J gave up 9 bases, with 17 bases separating them. The CDR3 loop reads CASSTGPGLPEQFF. CDR3 DNA: TGTGCCAGCAGCACGGGCCCCGGGTTGCCTGAGCAGTTCTTC.

V gene TRBV28 combines with J gene TRBJ2-1, with unresolved D. V was shortened by 5 bases and J by 5 bases, with 10 bases between the two germline ends. The CDR3 contains 13 residues. The germline V gene has CDR1 MDHEN and CDR2 SYDVKM. CDR3 amino acids: CASSDLFDNEQFF. As DNA, the CDR3 is TGTGCCAGCAGTGATTTATTCGACAATGAGCAGTTCTTC.

Of note for this clonotype: Since a much larger clone is just one base distant, this may be a read error. This chain joins TRBV12-3 or TRBV12-4 and TRBJ2-7, with D perhaps TRBD2 (5 bases). With 5 bases removed from V and 5 bases from J, the gap between germline ends came to 13 bases. The CDR3 is 13 residues long. Here the CDR3 reads CASSKGGLHEQYF. Here the CDR3 DNA reads TGTGCCAGCAGTAAAGGCGGGTTGCACGAGCAGTACTTC.

This clonotype was observed a handful of times. The chain combines TRBV27 with TRBJ2-2, with 8 positions matching TRBD2. V shed 4 bases, J shed 2 bases, and the junction held 3 bases outside the gene matches. The CDR3 has 15 residues. Germline V gives CDR1 MNHEY, CDR2 SMNVEV (reference sequence). The CDR3: CASSSRTSNTGELFF. The CDR3 DNA follows: TGTGCCAGCAGTTCCCGGACTAGCAACACCGGGGAGCTGTTTTTT.

This clonotype was recorded a few times. The V call is TRBV9, the J call TRBJ2-1, with TRBD1 identical over 12 bases. Unmatched junction bases numbered 8, after V lost 6 bases and J lost 4 bases. Looked up from germline, CDR1 is SGDLS and CDR2 is YYNGEE. The CDR3 sequence is 16 residues long. The CDR3 region is CASTTGTGGAYNEQFF. The CDR3 DNA reads TGTGCCAGCACCACCGGGACAGGGGGCGCGTACAATGAGCAGTTCTTC. The full variable domain, its missing parts supplied by reference TRBV9 and TRBJ2-1, is DSGVTQTPKHLITATGQRVTLRCSPRSGDLSVYWYQQSLDQGLQFLIQYYNGEERAKGNILERFSAQQFPDLHSELNLSSLELGDSALYFCASTTGTGGAYNEQFFGPGTRLTVL.